This T cell receptor beta chain comes out of a study of blood T cell repertoires in COVID-19. Study-level background: Collection of acute and convalescent COVID-19 samples took place in the United States, Italy and Spain. Sources were T cells, B-cell-depleted T cells, or PBMCs; the material itself was cDNA or gDNA.

Authors' analysis steps: Nucleated cell counts were estimated from reference gene primer amplification. The method was immunoSEQ multiplex PCR; TCRdb's version includes in-frame clones alone and lacks a portion of them. The DNA gave D and trimming, while V, J and clone size come from that table. The sample lists roughly 46,000 clones, about 87% occurring once. The CDR3 is 13 amino acids. Per germline, CDR1 MNHEY and CDR2 SMNVEV (reference sequence). Trimming shortened V by 3 bases and J by 0 bases, and 4 bases separated the two germline ends. This clonotype was sampled from a human donor in a cohort sampled during active COVID-19. Sequencing used peripheral blood. The genes are TRBV27 and TRBJ2-3; D gene unclear. CDR3 in DNA: TGTGCCAGCAGTTTGGCTAGCACAGATACGCAGTATTTT. Its protein is CASSLASTDTQYF.